This TCR beta chain was captured in a study of T cells in Graves' hyperthyroidism and ophthalmopathy. Findings of the study overall: Expanded thyroid clonotypes (above 0.001) were mostly also found in blood.

RNA transcripts gave rise to amplified TCR beta CDR3 regions. TCR CDR3 regions were first amplified by RT-PCR with HTBI primers. TCRdb re-derived calls from the multiplex PCR reads in MiXCR, one entry per CDR3 protein. The sample lists under 750,000 distinct CDR3 sequences, about 17% occurring once. V lost 0 bases and J lost 4, with 9 bases in between. CDR1 is GTSNPN, CDR2 SVGIG, per germline (reference sequence). This CDR3 contains 13 residues. This clonotype was recorded at least ten times. The antigen is not known. Sequenced sample: blood. V gene TRBV30 combines with J gene TRBJ1-2; tentative D call: TRBD1 (5 bases). This TCR was sampled from a woman aged 45-60 years with Graves' hyperthyroidism that later progressed to Graves' ophthalmopathy. This CDR3 reads CAWSVTGGYGYTF. The CDR3 bases are TGTGCCTGGAGTGTAACGGGGGGCTATGGCTACACCTTC.